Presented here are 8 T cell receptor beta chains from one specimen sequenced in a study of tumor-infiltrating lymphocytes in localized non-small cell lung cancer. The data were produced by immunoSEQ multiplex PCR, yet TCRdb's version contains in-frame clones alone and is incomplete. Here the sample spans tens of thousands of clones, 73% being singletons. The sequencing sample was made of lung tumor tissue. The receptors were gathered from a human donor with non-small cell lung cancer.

CDR3 loop: CASSLSGTGYGYTF. DNA of the CDR3: TGCGCCAGCAGCTTAAGCGGGACAGGGTATGGCTACACCTTC. The chain couples TRBV5-1 to TRBJ1-2; 9 nucleotides line up with TRBD1. Germline V gives CDR1 SGHRS, CDR2 YFSETQ. This CDR3 is 14 amino acids long. Trimming at V came to 2 bases and at J to 5 bases, leaving 4 bases not matched to a gene.

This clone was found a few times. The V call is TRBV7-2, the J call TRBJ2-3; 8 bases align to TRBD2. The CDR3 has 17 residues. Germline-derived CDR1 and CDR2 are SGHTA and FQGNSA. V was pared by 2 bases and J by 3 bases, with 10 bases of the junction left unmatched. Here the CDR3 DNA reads TGTGCCAGCAGCTTACTGGCGGGGGGCTCGAGGACAGATACGCAGTATTTT. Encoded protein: CASSLLAGGSRTDTQYF.

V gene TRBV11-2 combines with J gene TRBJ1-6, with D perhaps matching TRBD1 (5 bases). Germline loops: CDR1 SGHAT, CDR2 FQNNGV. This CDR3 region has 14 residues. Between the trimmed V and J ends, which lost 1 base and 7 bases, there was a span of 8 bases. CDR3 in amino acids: CASSLGQGNSPLHF. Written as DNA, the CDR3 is TGTGCCAGCAGCTTAGGGCAGGGAAATTCACCCCTCCACTTT.

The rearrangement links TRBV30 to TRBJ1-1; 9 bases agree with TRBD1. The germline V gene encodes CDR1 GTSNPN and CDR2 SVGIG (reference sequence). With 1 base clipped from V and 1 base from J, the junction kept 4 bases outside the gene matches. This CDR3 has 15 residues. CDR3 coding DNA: TGTGCCTGGAGTGCACCGGACAGGGGGAACACTGAAGCTTTCTTT. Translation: CAWSAPDRGNTEAFF.

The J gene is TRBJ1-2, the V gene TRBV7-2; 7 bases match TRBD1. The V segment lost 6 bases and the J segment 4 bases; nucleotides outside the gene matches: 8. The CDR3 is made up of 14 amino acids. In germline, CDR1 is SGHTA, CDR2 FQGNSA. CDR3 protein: CASSNQGGGYGYTF. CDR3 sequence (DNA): TGTGCCAGCAGTAATCAGGGGGGTGGCTATGGCTACACCTTC.

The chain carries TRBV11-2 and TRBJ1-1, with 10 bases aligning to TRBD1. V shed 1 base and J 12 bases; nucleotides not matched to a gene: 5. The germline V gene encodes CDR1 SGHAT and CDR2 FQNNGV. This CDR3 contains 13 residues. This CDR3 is CASSLGDRGIPFF. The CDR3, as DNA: TGTGCCAGCAGCTTAGGGGACAGGGGTATTCCTTTCTTT.

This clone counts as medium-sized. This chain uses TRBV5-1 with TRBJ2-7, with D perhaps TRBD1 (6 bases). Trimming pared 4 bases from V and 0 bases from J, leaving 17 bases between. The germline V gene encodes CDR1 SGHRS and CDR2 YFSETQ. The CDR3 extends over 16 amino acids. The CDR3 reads CASSPRTVENSYEQYF. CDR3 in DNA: TGCGCCAGCAGCCCTAGGACAGTTGAGAACTCCTACGAGCAGTACTTC.

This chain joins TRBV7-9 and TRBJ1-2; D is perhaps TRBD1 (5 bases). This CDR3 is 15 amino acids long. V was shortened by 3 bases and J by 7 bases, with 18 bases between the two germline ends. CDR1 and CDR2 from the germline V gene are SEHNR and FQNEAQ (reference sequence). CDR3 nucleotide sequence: TGTGCCAGCAGCTTTGCCGGGACGGGAGAAGCTGGCTACACCTTC. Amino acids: CASSFAGTGEAGYTF.